This entry features one T cell receptor (beta chain) sequence. The antigen is unknown. In the PCR, 60 Vbeta and 13 Jbeta primers were used. Produced via immunoSEQ multiplex PCR; TCRdb's table is partial and in-frame only. The table has 150,000 to 200,000 clones, roughly 80% seen once. The data are from a study of cytomegalovirus exposure and HLA in healthy donors. Study-wide results and limits: Later analysis suggested links between common viral pathogens and several top significant clusters.

V gave up 7 bases and J gave up 6 bases; unmatched junction bases: 7. CDR1 and CDR2 from the germline V gene are SGDLS and YYNGEE. This CDR3 has 14 amino acids. This chain connects TRBV9 to TRBJ1-5, with 10 nucleotides matching TRBD1. Sequencing was carried out using PBMCs. The sequence was collected from a man in his forties or fifties in good health and CMV-seropositive. The CDR3, as DNA: TGTGCCAGCGGAATGACAGGGGGCGTTCAGCCCCAGCATTTT. Its protein is CASGMTGGVQPQHF.